Shown below are 13 T cell receptor beta chains from a single sample sequenced in a study of CD8 T cells in Susac syndrome. The authors reverse transcribed roughly 0.5 to 1 ug RNA with random hexamers. TCRdb re-called the immunoSEQ multiplex PCR reads with MiXCR, one entry per CDR3 protein. The sample lists around 100,000 distinct CDR3 sequences; about 96% were seen once. Sequencing was performed on CD8+ T cells from PBMCs. The receptor set was obtained from a human donor with Susac syndrome.

The chain uses TRBV4-1 and TRBJ2-4, with D maybe TRBD1 (6 bases). The CDR3 is 16 amino acids. Germline V gives CDR1 MGHRA, CDR2 YSYEKL. V was trimmed by 5 bases and J by 1 base, leaving 15 bases between them. CDR3 in DNA: TGCGCCAGCAGCTCTCAGGGGATAGTGGCCAAAAACATTCAGTACTTC. Its protein product is CASSSQGIVAKNIQYF.

The CDR3 coding sequence is TGTGCCAGCAGCGGGGGAGATACGCAGTATTTT. The encoded protein is CASSGGDTQYF. This chain connects TRBV9 to TRBJ2-3; D is ambiguous. This CDR3 contains 11 residues. V lost 3 bases and J lost 5, with 4 bases in between. Germline V CDR1 and CDR2: SGDLS, YYNGEE.

The CDR3 region is CASSLRRWDSANYGYTF. The CDR3 DNA reads TGTGCCAGCAGCTTACGGCGCTGGGACAGTGCTAACTATGGCTACACCTTC. V is TRBV7-8 and J is TRBJ1-2, with 7 bases identical to TRBD1. CDR3 length: 17 amino acids. Germline V gene sequence: CDR1 SGHVS, CDR2 FQNEAQ. The ends lost 2 bases at V and 0 bases at J; junction bases unmatched: 9.

This sequence joins TRBV9 and TRBJ2-7; no definite D call. The CDR3 runs 15 residues. Germline values: CDR1 SGDLS, CDR2 YYNGEE. The V end lost 3 bases, the J end lost 3 bases, and 16 bases lay between the germline ends. The chain's CDR3 is CASSGTSGPDYEQYF. The CDR3 region has the DNA TGTGCCAGCAGCGGAACATCCGGGCCAGACTACGAGCAGTACTTC. Based on the CDR3 plus reference TRBV9 and TRBJ2-7, the full variable domain is DSGVTQTPKHLITATGQRVTLRCSPRSGDLSVYWYQQSLDQGLQFLIQYYNGEERAKGNILERFSAQQFPDLHSELNLSSLELGDSALYFCASSGTSGPDYEQYFGPGTRLTVT.

The chain uses TRBV25-1 and TRBJ2-7; D perhaps matches TRBD2 (6 bases). This CDR3 region has 14 residues. Germline loops: CDR1 MGHDK, CDR2 SYGVNS. Trimming pared 8 bases from V and 1 base from J, leaving 15 bases between. The CDR3 loop is CASRSGSGSYEQYF. CDR3 bases: TGTGCCAGCCGGAGTGGGAGCGGGTCCTACGAGCAGTACTTC.

The CDR3 spells CASSRWAPKQETQYF. For the CDR3, the DNA is TGTGCCAGCAGTCGATGGGCCCCCAAACAAGAGACCCAGTACTTC. The V and J genes are TRBV7-9 and TRBJ2-5; D not resolved. Trimming pared 6 bases from V and 2 bases from J, leaving 16 bases between. The CDR3 covers 15 residues. Germline values: CDR1 SEHNR, CDR2 FQNEAQ (reference sequence).

The J gene is TRBJ2-4, the V gene TRBV19; TRBD2 is a possible D gene (6 bases). The CDR3 totals 13 residues. Germline V gene lookup returns CDR1 LNHDA and CDR2 SQIVND (reference sequence). Trimming cost V 1 base and J 13 bases, with 14 bases left between them. CDR3 amino acids: CASSIVLGGEQYF. The CDR3 coding sequence is TGTGCCAGTAGTATAGTTTTAGGAGGGGAGCAGTACTTC.

J is TRBJ2-1 and V is TRBV13; D may be TRBD1 (6 bases). The CDR3 runs 17 residues. Germline CDR1 reads PRHDT; CDR2 reads FYEKMQ (reference sequence). Deletions cut 5 bases from V and 6 bases from J, with 23 bases between. CDR3 sequence: CASSHQQGYSPFNEQFF. As DNA, the CDR3 is TGTGCCAGCAGCCATCAACAGGGTTATTCTCCCTTCAATGAGCAGTTCTTC.

CDR3 sequence (DNA): TGCAGCGTGTCTCGGCGGGGGAACCAAGAGACCCAGTACTTC. Its translation is CSVSRRGNQETQYF. The chain employs TRBV29-1 and TRBJ2-5, with 7 bases that match TRBD2. Germline CDR1 reads SQVTM; CDR2 reads ANQGSEA. V shed 6 bases, J shed 0 bases, and the junction held 7 bases outside the gene matches. The CDR3 totals 14 residues.

The chain is built from TRBV11-2 and TRBJ1-1, with D perhaps TRBD1 (6 bases). V was shortened by 5 bases and J by 2 bases, with 18 bases between the two germline ends. This CDR3 comprises 16 residues. From germline, CDR1 is SGHAT and CDR2 FQNNGV. The CDR3 DNA reads TGTGCCAGCAGCATCTCGACAGGCCCTATCAACACTGAAGCTTTCTTT. Translation gives CASSISTGPINTEAFF.

V and J are TRBV4-1 and TRBJ2-7; D possibly corresponds to TRBD1 (5 bases). Germline CDR1 is MGHRA and CDR2 is YSYEKL. CDR3 length equals 15 residues. Trimming shortened V by 0 bases and J by 0 bases, and 9 bases separated the two germline ends. CDR3 region: CASSQDRVPSYEQYF. The CDR3 DNA is TGCGCCAGCAGCCAAGACAGGGTCCCCTCCTACGAGCAGTACTTC.

The J gene is TRBJ1-1, the V gene TRBV29-1, with TRBD1 matching over 7 bases. This CDR3 is 16 amino acids long. Trimming at V came to 3 bases and at J to 1 base, leaving 11 bases not matched to a gene. Germline loops: CDR1 SQVTM, CDR2 ANQGSEA. In DNA form, the CDR3 reads TGCAGCGTTGACGGGGACACAGGGGTTCCGAACACTGAAGCTTTCTTT. Protein product: CSVDGDTGVPNTEAFF. Complete variable domain (other parts from reference TRBV29-1 and TRBJ1-1): SAVISQKPSRDICQRGTSLTIQCQVDSQVTMMFWYRQQPGQSLTLIATANQGSEATYESGFVIDKFPISRPNLTFSTLTVSNMSPEDSSIYLCSVDGDTGVPNTEAFFGQGTRLTVV.

Points on this clonotype: A junction boundary mismatches the germline segment, possibly from a read error. This chain joins TRBV6-5 and TRBJ2-7; TRBD1 aligns across 7 bases. The CDR3 spans 12 residues. Germline V gene sequence: CDR1 MNHEY, CDR2 SVGAGI. CDR3 region: CASSRQPGQMIF. CDR3 nucleotides: TGTGCCAGCAGTCGACAACCGGGACAGATGATATTC.